The 2 T cell receptor beta chains reported below all come from one sample, sequenced in a study of shared clonotypes between healthy human individuals. The table came from immunoSEQ multiplex PCR; TCRdb's copy has only in-frame clones and leaves some out. The sample holds around 2.1 million clones, more than 85% seen once. Naive CD8 cells were CD45RO-negative, positively selected for CCR7, excluding terminally differentiated effector memory CD45RA+ cells. Source material: naive CD8+ T cells from PBMCs. These receptors were taken from a man aged 18 to 30 in good health. Some clones in this sample may be carry-over from other donors' samples.

To note about this clone: The same CDR3 arises from other DNA sequences in this sample as well. The V and J genes are TRBV28 and TRBJ2-3; 10 bases match TRBD2. The CDR3 is 16 residues long. The V gene end was trimmed by 2 bases and the J gene end by 4 bases; junction bases not matched to a gene: 6. The germline CDR1 and CDR2 sequences are MDHEN and SYDVKM. In DNA, the CDR3 is TGTGCCAGCAGTTTAGGGGCTAGCGGGAGCGCAGATACGCAGTATTTT. Translating gives CASSLGASGSADTQYF.

The J gene is TRBJ2-1, the V gene TRBV4-1; 9 bases align to TRBD2. The trim removed 1 base at V and 3 bases at J, leaving 10 bases unmatched. The CDR3 length is 18 residues. The germline gives CDR1 MGHRA, CDR2 YSYEKL. This CDR3 is CASSQALFTSGYYNEQFF. The CDR3 DNA reads as TGCGCCAGCAGCCAAGCGCTGTTTACTAGCGGGTACTACAATGAGCAGTTCTTC.